The rows below give T cell receptor beta chains drawn from one sample of a study of beta chain features in type 1 diabetes. Libraries were prepared by immunoSEQ multiplex PCR; TCRdb keeps only in-frame clonotypes and omits some of them. The table shows almost 250,000 clones, with roughly an eighth occurring only once. The sequenced sample consisted of naive CD4+ T cells from blood. The receptor source for this set is a woman aged 35 to 49 in good health. CDR3s include the opening cysteine and the closing phenylalanine or tryptophan. The D gene is left open where the match is weak. Only some rows state a clone size, as once, few, many or a class for expanded clones.

CDR3 length: 15
V gene: TRBV5-4
J gene: TRBJ2-7
D gene: TRBD2
clone size: NA
CDR3 protein: CASSLGLAGSYEQYF
CDR3 DNA: TGTGCCAGCAGCTTAGGACTAGCGGGATCTTACGAGCAGTACTTC

CDR3 length: 15
V gene: TRBV5-1
J gene: TRBJ1-5
D gene: TRBD1
clone size: NA
CDR3 protein: CASSQTDRGGQPQHF
CDR3 DNA: TGCGCCAGCAGTCAAACTGACAGGGGGGGTCAGCCCCAGCATTTT

CDR3 length: 14
V gene: TRBV10-3
J gene: TRBJ1-2
D gene: TRBD1
clone size: few
CDR3 protein: CAISRGTGIDGYTF
CDR3 DNA: TGTGCCATCAGTAGGGGGACAGGGATTGATGGCTACACCTTC

CDR3 length: 15
V gene: TRBV4-3
J gene: TRBJ2-7
D gene: NA
clone size: NA
CDR3 protein: CASSQDVQPYYEQYF
CDR3 DNA: TGCGCCAGCAGCCAAGATGTACAGCCCTACTACGAGCAGTACTTC

CDR3 length: 14
V gene: TRBV19
J gene: TRBJ2-7
D gene: NA
clone size: few
CDR3 protein: CASSNSGGADEQYF
CDR3 DNA: TGTGCCAGTAGCAACTCCGGGGGAGCGGACGAGCAGTACTTC

CDR3 length: 16
V gene: TRBV15
J gene: TRBJ2-3
D gene: TRBD2
clone size: NA
CDR3 protein: CATSRAPAGSTDTQYF
CDR3 DNA: TGTGCCACCAGCAGAGCGCCAGCGGGGAGCACAGATACGCAGTATTTT

CDR3 length: 14
V gene: TRBV19
J gene: TRBJ2-1
D gene: TRBD2
clone size: NA
CDR3 protein: CASSIPSGGNEQFF
CDR3 DNA: TGTGCCAGTAGTATCCCTAGCGGGGGGAATGAGCAGTTCTTC

CDR3 length: 12
V gene: TRBV5-1
J gene: TRBJ2-7
D gene: NA
clone size: NA
CDR3 protein: CASCRERGEQYF
CDR3 DNA: TGCGCCAGCTGCAGGGAAAGAGGCGAGCAGTACTTC

CDR3 length: 12
V gene: TRBV7-7
J gene: TRBJ2-1
D gene: TRBD1
clone size: few
CDR3 protein: CASSPGGIEQFF
CDR3 DNA: TGTGCTAGCAGCCCAGGGGGCATTGAGCAGTTCTTC

CDR3 length: 14
V gene: TRBV10-3
J gene: TRBJ1-2
D gene: NA
clone size: few
CDR3 protein: CAISTSTGFDGYTF
CDR3 DNA: TGTGCCATCAGTACCTCGACAGGTTTTGATGGCTACACCTTC

CDR3 length: 16
V gene: TRBV9
J gene: TRBJ2-3
D gene: TRBD2
clone size: few
CDR3 protein: CASSLAGGHGTDTQYF
CDR3 DNA: TGTGCCAGCAGCCTGGCGGGGGGGCACGGCACAGATACGCAGTATTTT

CDR3 length: 14
V gene: TRBV7-8
J gene: TRBJ2-5
D gene: NA
clone size: NA
CDR3 protein: CASVSLRGQETQYF
CDR3 DNA: TGTGCCAGCGTTAGCCTACGGGGCCAAGAGACCCAGTACTTC

CDR3 length: 15
V gene: TRBV19
J gene: TRBJ2-1
D gene: TRBD2
clone size: NA
CDR3 protein: CASRTSGGAYNEQFF
CDR3 DNA: TGTGCCAGTAGGACTAGCGGGGGGGCCTACAATGAGCAGTTCTTC

CDR3 length: 20
V gene: TRBV10-1
J gene: TRBJ2-1
D gene: TRBD2
clone size: NA
CDR3 protein: CASISLRTSGGPSSYNEQFF
CDR3 DNA: TGCGCCAGCATTTCCCTCCGGACTAGCGGGGGGCCGAGCTCCTACAATGAGCAGTTCTTC

CDR3 length: 13
V gene: TRBV19
J gene: TRBJ2-5
D gene: TRBD2
clone size: few
CDR3 protein: CASSDGTRETQYF
CDR3 DNA: TGTGCCAGTAGTGACGGGACTAGAGAGACCCAGTACTTC

CDR3 length: 18
V gene: TRBV7-7
J gene: TRBJ1-2
D gene: NA
clone size: few
CDR3 protein: CATQKPQVFREGNYGYTF
CDR3 DNA: TGTGCAACTCAAAAACCTCAGGTTTTCAGGGAGGGAAACTATGGCTACACCTTC

CDR3 length: 14
V gene: TRBV7-2
J gene: TRBJ1-5
D gene: NA
clone size: few
CDR3 protein: CASSSQASNQPQHF
CDR3 DNA: TGTGCCAGCAGCTCCCAGGCTAGCAATCAGCCCCAGCATTTT

CDR3 length: 17
V gene: TRBV4-3
J gene: TRBJ2-1
D gene: TRBD2
clone size: few
CDR3 protein: CASSQGPTSGVVYEQFF
CDR3 DNA: TGCGCCAGCAGCCAGGGGCCAACTAGCGGGGTTGTCTATGAGCAGTTCTTC

CDR3 length: 14
V gene: TRBV18
J gene: TRBJ1-2
D gene: TRBD1
clone size: NA
CDR3 protein: CASSPAGTGGGYTF
CDR3 DNA: TGTGCCAGCTCACCCGCGGGGACAGGGGGCGGCTACACCTTC

CDR3 length: 14
V gene: TRBV2
J gene: TRBJ1-3
D gene: TRBD1
clone size: NA
CDR3 protein: CASAGQGGVNTIYF
CDR3 DNA: TGTGCCAGCGCCGGACAGGGTGGAGTTAACACCATATATTTT

CDR3 length: 14
V gene: TRBV7-9
J gene: TRBJ2-1
D gene: NA
clone size: many
CDR3 protein: CASSFGVSGNEQFF
CDR3 DNA: TGTGCCAGCAGCTTCGGGGTATCCGGCAATGAGCAGTTCTTC

CDR3 length: 14
V gene: TRBV5-6
J gene: TRBJ1-1
D gene: TRBD1
clone size: few
CDR3 protein: CASSPTGVNTEAFF
CDR3 DNA: TGTGCCAGCAGCCCGACAGGGGTAAACACTGAAGCTTTCTTT

CDR3 length: 15
V gene: TRBV7-9
J gene: TRBJ2-5
D gene: NA
clone size: few
CDR3 protein: CASSPLWGRQETQYF
CDR3 DNA: TGTGCCAGCAGCCCGCTTTGGGGGCGGCAAGAGACCCAGTACTTC

CDR3 length: 15
V gene: TRBV29-1
J gene: TRBJ2-3
D gene: TRBD2
clone size: NA
CDR3 protein: CSVGGLSGGSDTQYF
CDR3 DNA: TGCAGCGTTGGTGGTTTAAGCGGGGGTTCGGATACGCAGTATTTT

CDR3 length: 13
V gene: TRBV5-1
J gene: TRBJ2-3
D gene: TRBD1
clone size: few
CDR3 protein: CASEGQPNTAQYF
CDR3 DNA: TGCGCCAGCGAGGGACAGCCTAACACCGCGCAGTATTTT

CDR3 length: 15
V gene: TRBV27
J gene: TRBJ2-7
D gene: TRBD2
clone size: NA
CDR3 protein: CASRVIAGGPYEQYF
CDR3 DNA: TGTGCCAGCAGGGTCATAGCGGGGGGGCCCTACGAGCAGTACTTC

CDR3 length: 13
V gene: TRBV25-1
J gene: TRBJ2-7
D gene: NA
clone size: NA
CDR3 protein: CASSEVRSYEQYF
CDR3 DNA: TGTGCCAGCAGTGAAGTTCGCAGCTACGAGCAGTACTTC

CDR3 length: 11
V gene: TRBV10-3
J gene: TRBJ1-5
D gene: NA
clone size: NA
CDR3 protein: CAISSGQVQHF
CDR3 DNA: TGTGCCATCAGTTCAGGGCAGGTCCAGCATTTT

CDR3 length: 14
V gene: TRBV5-1
J gene: TRBJ2-5
D gene: TRBD2
clone size: few
CDR3 protein: CASSTGLAEETQYF
CDR3 DNA: TGCGCCAGCAGTACGGGACTAGCGGAAGAGACCCAGTACTTC

CDR3 length: 14
V gene: TRBV5-1
J gene: TRBJ1-1
D gene: TRBD1
clone size: few
CDR3 protein: CASGTGTAVPEAFF
CDR3 DNA: TGCGCCAGCGGCACCGGGACAGCGGTCCCTGAAGCTTTCTTT

CDR3 length: 11
V gene: TRBV20-1
J gene: TRBJ1-1
D gene: NA
clone size: few
CDR3 protein: CSALGRTEAFF
CDR3 DNA: TGCAGTGCTTTGGGGAGGACTGAAGCTTTCTTT

CDR3 length: 15
V gene: TRBV6-5
J gene: TRBJ1-2
D gene: TRBD1
clone size: few
CDR3 protein: CASSYSTGQGYGYTF
CDR3 DNA: TGTGCCAGCAGTTACTCGACAGGACAGGGCTATGGCTACACCTTC

CDR3 length: 17
V gene: TRBV7-2
J gene: TRBJ2-3
D gene: NA
clone size: few
CDR3 protein: CASSLELGIGQGDTQYF
CDR3 DNA: TGTGCCAGCAGCTTAGAACTAGGAATTGGGCAAGGAGATACGCAGTATTTT

CDR3 length: 13
V gene: TRBV6-4
J gene: TRBJ1-6
D gene: NA
clone size: NA
CDR3 protein: CASSEAPWSPLHF
CDR3 DNA: TGTGCCAGCAGTGAAGCCCCATGGTCACCCCTCCACTTT

CDR3 length: 13
V gene: TRBV7-9
J gene: TRBJ2-3
D gene: NA
clone size: NA
CDR3 protein: CASNLDSPDTQYF
CDR3 DNA: TGTGCCAGCAATTTGGACTCACCAGATACGCAGTATTTT

CDR3 length: 16
V gene: TRBV4-2
J gene: TRBJ2-3
D gene: TRBD2
clone size: NA
CDR3 protein: CASSQGQRGGTDTQYF
CDR3 DNA: TGTGCCAGCAGCCAAGGACAGCGGGGGGGCACAGATACGCAGTATTTT

CDR3 length: 13
V gene: TRBV6-5
J gene: TRBJ1-1
D gene: NA
clone size: NA
CDR3 protein: CASSYTRNTEAFF
CDR3 DNA: TGTGCCAGCAGTTACACGAGGAACACTGAAGCTTTCTTT

CDR3 length: 15
V gene: TRBV19
J gene: TRBJ2-7
D gene: NA
clone size: few
CDR3 protein: CASSKRTESSYEQYF
CDR3 DNA: TGTGCCAGTAGTAAACGGACAGAGAGCTCCTACGAGCAGTACTTC

CDR3 length: 14
V gene: TRBV5-1
J gene: TRBJ1-2
D gene: NA
clone size: NA
CDR3 protein: CASSPGGGAHGYTF
CDR3 DNA: TGCGCCAGCAGCCCAGGAGGGGGGGCTCATGGCTACACCTTC

CDR3 length: 17
V gene: TRBV4-2
J gene: TRBJ2-7
D gene: NA
clone size: NA
CDR3 protein: CASSHGRLTGLTYEQYF
CDR3 DNA: TGTGCCAGCAGCCACGGGAGATTGACAGGGTTGACGTACGAGCAGTACTTC

CDR3 length: 15
V gene: TRBV5-1
J gene: TRBJ1-5
D gene: NA
clone size: NA
CDR3 protein: CASSLGVGRDQPQHF
CDR3 DNA: TGCGCCAGCAGCTTGGGGGTAGGGAGAGATCAGCCCCAGCATTTT

CDR3 length: 15
V gene: TRBV5-5
J gene: TRBJ2-5
D gene: NA
clone size: few
CDR3 protein: CASRTSGNPLETQYF
CDR3 DNA: TGTGCCAGCAGGACCTCAGGGAACCCACTGGAGACCCAGTACTTC

CDR3 length: 15
V gene: TRBV2
J gene: TRBJ2-5
D gene: NA
clone size: NA
CDR3 protein: CASSETGIPGETQYF
CDR3 DNA: TGTGCCAGCAGTGAAACGGGGATTCCGGGAGAGACCCAGTACTTC

CDR3 length: 16
V gene: TRBV7-2
J gene: TRBJ2-1
D gene: TRBD2
clone size: few
CDR3 protein: CASSLRLAGAYNEQFF
CDR3 DNA: TGTGCCAGCAGCTTACGACTAGCGGGGGCGTACAATGAGCAGTTCTTC

CDR3 length: 19
V gene: TRBV14
J gene: TRBJ2-1
D gene: TRBD1
clone size: NA
CDR3 protein: CASSHSRTGQPSSYNEQFF
CDR3 DNA: TGTGCCAGCAGCCACTCCCGGACAGGTCAACCGAGCTCCTACAATGAGCAGTTCTTC

CDR3 length: 15
V gene: TRBV18
J gene: TRBJ2-2
D gene: TRBD2
clone size: few
CDR3 protein: CASSPLAGVTGELFF
CDR3 DNA: TGTGCCAGCTCACCACTAGCGGGGGTCACCGGGGAGCTGTTTTTT